This entry lists 24 T cell receptor beta chains sequenced from one sample in a study of cytomegalovirus exposure and HLA in healthy donors. It was with 60 Vbeta and 13 Jbeta primers that the PCR ran. Sequencing was performed with immunoSEQ multiplex PCR; in TCRdb, only in-frame clones are kept and a portion is missing. The sample has approximately 160,000 clones, roughly 80% seen once. The sequenced sample consisted of PBMCs. The receptors stem from a girl aged 2-10 years in good health and CMV-seropositive.

The chain links TRBV5-1 to TRBJ2-7; D unresolved. The CDR3 covers 16 residues. In germline, CDR1 is SGHRS, CDR2 YFSETQ. Trimming pared 3 bases from V and 4 bases from J, leaving 20 bases between. This chain's CDR3 is CASSSAATALTYEQYF. The CDR3 region has the DNA TGCGCCAGCAGCTCAGCAGCGACCGCTCTAACTTACGAGCAGTACTTC.

This clone was counted between two and nine times. The chain has TRBV6-4 and TRBJ2-1, with a tentative D call TRBD2 (5 bases). V shed 2 bases and J shed 5 bases, with 13 bases lying between them. This CDR3 region has 15 residues. Germline CDR1 reads MRHNA; CDR2 reads SNTAGT. The CDR3 DNA sequence: TGTGCCAGCAGTGACGGGATATCGGGGAACAATGAGCAGTTCTTC. This encodes CASSDGISGNNEQFF.

This rearrangement joins TRBV5-4 to TRBJ2-7; the D gene is possibly TRBD2 (5 bases). The V end was cut by 8 bases, the J end by 1 base, with 16 bases between. This CDR3 is built from 14 residues. Germline CDR1 and CDR2: SGHNT and YYREEE (reference sequence). In DNA form, the CDR3 reads TGTGCCAGGCAGCTTCGGCCGGGGTCCTACGAGCAGTACTTC. Its protein is CARQLRPGSYEQYF.

The chain employs TRBV29-1 and TRBJ2-3; TRBD2 matches at 9 bases. CDR1 and CDR2 (germline): SQVTM, ANQGSEA. The CDR3 is 15 amino acids. Trimming took 6 bases from V and 2 from J; bases not matched to a gene: 9. CDR3 coding DNA: TGCAGCGTCCCCCTTAGCGGGAGTTTCACAGATACGCAGTATTTT. This encodes CSVPLSGSFTDTQYF.

V usage is TRBV9 and J usage is TRBJ1-2; weak D call: TRBD1 (5 bases). Germline V CDR1 and CDR2: SGDLS, YYNGEE. Trimming took 4 bases from V and 4 from J, leaving 23 bases between them. This CDR3 comprises 17 residues. The chain's CDR3 is CASSPLPSAGRVYGYTF. CDR3 DNA: TGTGCCAGCAGCCCCCTACCCTCTGCAGGGAGGGTCTATGGCTACACCTTC.

This clone has only a few counts. The V gene is TRBV2, the J gene TRBJ2-1, with 10 bases that match TRBD2. CDR1 is SNHLY and CDR2 is FYNNEI in the germline V gene. V shed 7 bases and J 5 bases; nucleotides not matched to a gene: 11. This CDR3 is built from 16 residues. CDR3 DNA: TGTGCCAGCAAGCCCCCAGCTAGCGGGAGCCACAATGAGCAGTTCTTC. Translated, it gives CASKPPASGSHNEQFF.

The chain employs TRBV5-6 and TRBJ1-3, with no clear D. The CDR3 sequence is 12 residues long. V was cut by 2 bases and J by 4 bases, with 4 bases left in between. The germline V gene has CDR1 SGHDT and CDR2 YYEEEE. CDR3 in amino acids: CASSLAGNTIYF. Here the CDR3 DNA reads TGTGCCAGCAGCTTAGCCGGAAACACCATATATTTT.

The chain has TRBV19 and TRBJ1-1, with TRBD1 matching 7 bases. The CDR3 covers 16 residues. The germline V gene has CDR1 LNHDA and CDR2 SQIVND (reference sequence). J was trimmed by 2 bases and V by 2 bases; bases with no gene match: 8. Here the CDR3 reads CASSITPGGGNTEAFF. Here the CDR3 DNA reads TGTGCCAGTAGTATAACGCCAGGGGGAGGAAACACTGAAGCTTTCTTT.

V gene TRBV25-1 combines with J gene TRBJ2-5; maybe TRBD1 (5 bases). Trimming shortened V by 4 bases and J by 3 bases, and 9 bases separated the two germline ends. In germline, CDR1 is MGHDK, CDR2 SYGVNS. CDR3 length equals 13 residues. This CDR3 is CASSAQGEETQYF. The DNA for the CDR3 is TGTGCCAGCAGTGCCCAGGGTGAAGAGACCCAGTACTTC.

This clone has more than one count but fewer than ten. This rearrangement joins TRBV30 to TRBJ1-5, with a tentative D call TRBD1 (5 bases). The CDR3 runs 13 residues. V was shortened by 5 bases and J by 4 bases, with 12 bases between the two germline ends. CDR1 GTSNPN and CDR2 SVGIG come from the germline V gene (reference sequence). In DNA, the CDR3 is TGTGCCTGGGCAGGGCGGCTTAATCAGCCCCAGCATTTT. It translates to CAWAGRLNQPQHF.

The chain joins TRBV2 to TRBJ1-4; 9 nucleotides match TRBD1. The CDR3 spans 14 residues. V dropped 5 bases and J dropped 8; count of bases not matched to a gene: 6. In germline, CDR1 is SNHLY, CDR2 FYNNEI. CDR3: CASSSTGGVEKLFF. The CDR3 DNA sequence: TGTGCCAGCAGTTCCACAGGGGGCGTCGAAAAACTGTTTTTT.

CDR3 in DNA: TGTGCCAGCAGCGTAGGTAGCGGGAGGGCCAGAGAGCAGTTCTTC. Translation: CASSVGSGRAREQFF. V is TRBV9 and J is TRBJ2-1, with 11 nucleotides matching TRBD2. The trim removed 0 bases at V and 10 bases at J, leaving 6 bases unmatched. The CDR3 is made up of 15 amino acids. Looked up from germline, CDR1 is SGDLS and CDR2 is YYNGEE.

This chain connects TRBV28 to TRBJ1-1, with TRBD1 as a possible D gene (5 bases). Germline V gene lookup returns CDR1 MDHEN and CDR2 SYDVKM. The CDR3 covers 15 residues. Trimming took off 4 bases at V and 1 base at J, with 13 bases between the two ends. CDR3 protein: CASSSLDKQNTEAFF. The CDR3 coding sequence is TGTGCCAGCAGTTCCCTGGACAAACAGAACACTGAAGCTTTCTTT.

The chain has TRBV5-6 and TRBJ2-7; possibly TRBD2 for D (5 bases). Germline-derived CDR1 and CDR2 are SGHDT and YYEEEE. The CDR3 extends over 12 amino acids. V was pared by 0 bases and J by 7 bases, with 8 bases between. The DNA of the CDR3 is TGTGCCAGCAGCTTGGTCCGGGGTGAGCAGTACTTC. This gives the protein CASSLVRGEQYF. The full variable domain, in which reference TRBV5-6 and TRBJ2-7 provide the parts outside the CDR3, is DAGVTQSPTHLIKTRGQQVTLRCSPKSGHDTVSWYQQALGQGPQFIFQYYEEEERQRGNFPDRFSGHQFPNYSSELNVNALLLGDSALYLCASSLVRGEQYFGPGTRLTVT.

The chain is built from TRBV30 and TRBJ1-1; D is uncertain. Germline CDR1 GTSNPN, CDR2 SVGIG (reference sequence). This CDR3 is built from 11 residues. Trimming cost V 3 bases and J 5 bases, with 7 bases left between them. CDR3 region: CAWRGGTEAFF. CDR3 sequence (DNA): TGTGCCTGGAGGGGAGGGACTGAAGCTTTCTTT.

This chain connects TRBV19 to TRBJ2-1, with D perhaps matching TRBD2 (6 bases). CDR3 size: 15 residues. Between the trimmed V and J ends, which lost 3 bases and 4 bases, there was a span of 13 bases. Germline V gene sequence: CDR1 LNHDA, CDR2 SQIVND (reference sequence). The CDR3 loop is CASSISWDLYNEQFF. In DNA form, the CDR3 reads TGTGCCAGTAGTATTAGCTGGGACTTATACAATGAGCAGTTCTTC.

The V gene is TRBV27, the J gene TRBJ1-2; TRBD1 matches at 8 bases. The ends lost 4 bases at V and 7 bases at J; junction bases unmatched: 11. The germline V gene has CDR1 MNHEY and CDR2 SMNVEV (reference sequence). This CDR3 region has 15 residues. CDR3 sequence (DNA): TGTGCCAGCAGTTCTTCTTCCAGGGGGCAATTTGGCTACACCTTC. Translation: CASSSSSRGQFGYTF.

The chain combines TRBV5-6 with TRBJ2-1, with a tentative D call TRBD1 (6 bases). The CDR3 contains 15 residues. Deletions cut 3 bases from V and 3 bases from J, with 13 bases between. CDR1 SGHDT and CDR2 YYEEEE come from the germline V gene. The CDR3: CASSSGVLNYNEQFF. CDR3 sequence (DNA): TGTGCCAGCAGCTCAGGGGTACTGAACTACAATGAGCAGTTCTTC.

This clone has just a few counts. The V and J genes are TRBV14 and TRBJ2-7; D unclear. The CDR3 is 14 residues long. CDR1 is SGHDN and CDR2 is FVKESK in the germline V gene. The ends were cut back, 1 base at V and 2 bases at J, with 9 bases in the middle. In DNA, the CDR3 is TGTGCCAGCAGCCAAGGAGGCGCAGCCTACGAGCAGTACTTC. This sequence encodes CASSQGGAAYEQYF.

The CDR3 DNA reads as TGTGCCAGCAGTGACAGGGAACTAGCTTACTCGAACACCGGGGAGCTGTTTTTT. This sequence encodes CASSDRELAYSNTGELFF. The V gene is TRBV6-4, the J gene TRBJ2-2; TRBD2 might be the D (6 bases). The CDR3 covers 18 residues. The germline gives CDR1 MRHNA, CDR2 SNTAGT. The V gene lost 2 bases and the J gene lost 0 bases, with 16 bases spanning the gap.

V is TRBV5-5 and J is TRBJ2-7, with D perhaps TRBD1 (6 bases). CDR1 is SGHKS, CDR2 YYEKEE, per germline (reference sequence). CDR3 length: 13 residues. V lost 3 bases to trimming and J lost 4 bases, with 11 bases between them. CDR3 sequence: CASSYRDTYEQYF. For the CDR3, the DNA is TGTGCCAGCAGCTACCGGGACACATACGAGCAGTACTTC.

The J gene is TRBJ2-7, the V gene TRBV30, with a weak D call TRBD2 (6 bases). V was clipped by 2 bases and J by 5 bases, with 13 bases between them. This CDR3 comprises 13 residues. In germline, CDR1 is GTSNPN, CDR2 SVGIG (reference sequence). CDR3 in DNA: TGTGCCTGGAGTTGGGGCAGGGAGGACGAGCAGTACTTC. This gives the protein CAWSWGREDEQYF.

Here the CDR3 reads CASSFGVDYEQYF. CDR3 in DNA: TGTGCCAGCAGCTTCGGGGTCGACTACGAGCAGTACTTC. The chain combines TRBV7-2 with TRBJ2-7, with D tentatively TRBD2 (5 bases). This CDR3 has 13 amino acids. The V and J ends lost 3 bases and 3 bases respectively, with 9 bases between them. Germline V gene lookup returns CDR1 SGHTA and CDR2 FQGNSA.

This chain uses TRBV28 with TRBJ1-2; 7 bases fit TRBD1. CDR1 and CDR2 from the germline V gene are MDHEN and SYDVKM. The CDR3 loop spans 13 amino acids. V lost 5 bases to trimming and J lost 9 bases; unmatched junction nucleotides: 9. The CDR3 reads CASSPGTVRSYTF. The CDR3 DNA sequence: TGTGCCAGCAGTCCCGGGACAGTGAGGAGCTACACCTTC.